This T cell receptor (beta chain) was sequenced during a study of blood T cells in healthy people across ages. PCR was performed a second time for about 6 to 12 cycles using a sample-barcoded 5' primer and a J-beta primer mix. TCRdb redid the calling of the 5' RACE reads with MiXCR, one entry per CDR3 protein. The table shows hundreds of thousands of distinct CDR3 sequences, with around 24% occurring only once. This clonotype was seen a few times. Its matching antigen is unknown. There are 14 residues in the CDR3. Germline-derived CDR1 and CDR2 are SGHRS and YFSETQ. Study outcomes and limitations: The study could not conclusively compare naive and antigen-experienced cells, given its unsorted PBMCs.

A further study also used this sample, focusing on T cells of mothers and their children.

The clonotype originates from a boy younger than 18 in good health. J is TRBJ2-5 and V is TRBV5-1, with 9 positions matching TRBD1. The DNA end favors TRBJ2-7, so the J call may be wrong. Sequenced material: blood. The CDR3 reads CASSVQGAAYEQYF. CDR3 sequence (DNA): TGCGCCAGCAGCGTACAGGGGGCGGCCTACGAGCAGTACTTC.